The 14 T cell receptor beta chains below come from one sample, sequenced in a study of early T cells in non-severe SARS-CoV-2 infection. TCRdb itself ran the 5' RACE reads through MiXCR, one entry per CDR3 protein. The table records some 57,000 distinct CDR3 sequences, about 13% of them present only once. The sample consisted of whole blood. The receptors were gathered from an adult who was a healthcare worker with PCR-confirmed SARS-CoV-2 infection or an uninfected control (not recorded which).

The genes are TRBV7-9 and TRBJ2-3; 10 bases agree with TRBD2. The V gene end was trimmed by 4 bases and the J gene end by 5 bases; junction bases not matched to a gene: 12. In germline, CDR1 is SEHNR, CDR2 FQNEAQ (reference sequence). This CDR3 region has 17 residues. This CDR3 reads CASSSPRLAGAVDTQYF. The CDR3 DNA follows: TGTGCCAGCAGCTCCCCCCGCCTAGCGGGAGCGGTAGATACGCAGTATTTT.

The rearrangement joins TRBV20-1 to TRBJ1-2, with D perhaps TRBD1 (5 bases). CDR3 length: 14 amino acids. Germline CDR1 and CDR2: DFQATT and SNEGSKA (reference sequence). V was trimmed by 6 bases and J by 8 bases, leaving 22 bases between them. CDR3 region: CSAASAGRGLGYTF. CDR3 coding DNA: TGCAGTGCCGCATCCGCAGGAAGGGGTTTGGGCTACACCTTC.

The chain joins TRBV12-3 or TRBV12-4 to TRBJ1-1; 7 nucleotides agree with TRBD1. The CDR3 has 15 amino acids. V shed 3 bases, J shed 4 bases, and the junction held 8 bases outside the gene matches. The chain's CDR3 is CASSFAGGVGTEAFF. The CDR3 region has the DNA TGTGCCAGCAGTTTTGCAGGGGGTGTCGGCACTGAAGCTTTCTTT.

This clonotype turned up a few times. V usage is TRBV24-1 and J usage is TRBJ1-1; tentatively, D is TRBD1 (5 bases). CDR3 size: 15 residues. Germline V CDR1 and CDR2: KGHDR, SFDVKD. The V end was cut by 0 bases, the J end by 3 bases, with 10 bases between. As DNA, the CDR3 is TGTGCCACCAGTGATTTGCATGGGGGGGACACTGAAGCTTTCTTT. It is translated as CATSDLHGGDTEAFF.

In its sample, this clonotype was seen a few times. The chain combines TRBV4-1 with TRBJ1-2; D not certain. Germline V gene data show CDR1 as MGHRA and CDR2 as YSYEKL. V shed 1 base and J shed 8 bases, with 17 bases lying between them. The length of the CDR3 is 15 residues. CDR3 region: CASSQVKGPFGGYTF. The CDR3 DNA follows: TGCGCCAGCAGCCAAGTTAAGGGTCCCTTTGGCGGCTACACCTTC.

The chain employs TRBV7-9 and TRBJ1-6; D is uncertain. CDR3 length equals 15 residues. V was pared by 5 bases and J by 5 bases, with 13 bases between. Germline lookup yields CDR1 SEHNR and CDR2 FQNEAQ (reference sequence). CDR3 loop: CASSLLAGNNSPLHF. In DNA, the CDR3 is TGTGCCAGCAGCCTCTTGGCGGGGAATAATTCACCCCTCCACTTT.

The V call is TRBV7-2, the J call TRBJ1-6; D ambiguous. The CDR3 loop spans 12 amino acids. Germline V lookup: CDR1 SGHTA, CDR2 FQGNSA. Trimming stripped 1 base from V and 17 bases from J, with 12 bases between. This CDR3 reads CASSLGFSSFHF. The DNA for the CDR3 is TGTGCCAGCAGCTTAGGCTTTTCAAGTTTCCACTTT.

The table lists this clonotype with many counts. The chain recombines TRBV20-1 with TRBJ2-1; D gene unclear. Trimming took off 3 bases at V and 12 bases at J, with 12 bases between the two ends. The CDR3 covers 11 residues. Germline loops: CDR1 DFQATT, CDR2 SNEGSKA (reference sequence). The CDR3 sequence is CSARTPGPQFF. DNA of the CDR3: TGCAGTGCTAGGACCCCGGGTCCGCAGTTCTTC.

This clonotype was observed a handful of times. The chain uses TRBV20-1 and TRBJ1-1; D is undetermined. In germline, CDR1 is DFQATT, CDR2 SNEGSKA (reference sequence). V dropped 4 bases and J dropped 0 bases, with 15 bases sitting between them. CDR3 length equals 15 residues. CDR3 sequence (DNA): TGCAGTGCTATTTTTCTAAGACCGTTGAACACTGAAGCTTTCTTT. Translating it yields CSAIFLRPLNTEAFF.

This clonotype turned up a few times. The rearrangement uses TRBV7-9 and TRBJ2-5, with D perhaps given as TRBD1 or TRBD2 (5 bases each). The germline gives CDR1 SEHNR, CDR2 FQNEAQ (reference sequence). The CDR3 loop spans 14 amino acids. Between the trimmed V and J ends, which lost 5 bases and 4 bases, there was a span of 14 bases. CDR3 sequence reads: CASSRDPIPETQYF. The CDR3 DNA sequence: TGTGCCAGCAGCAGGGACCCCATCCCAGAGACCCAGTACTTC.

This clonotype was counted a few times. The CDR3 coding sequence is TGTGCCAGCAGCTCCCCCCTCGACGATGAGCAGTTCTTC. Protein product: CASSSPLDDEQFF. J is TRBJ2-1 and V is TRBV7-2; D not certain. This CDR3 comprises 13 residues. V dropped 4 bases and J dropped 8 bases, with 12 bases sitting between them. Germline V gene lookup returns CDR1 SGHTA and CDR2 FQGNSA.

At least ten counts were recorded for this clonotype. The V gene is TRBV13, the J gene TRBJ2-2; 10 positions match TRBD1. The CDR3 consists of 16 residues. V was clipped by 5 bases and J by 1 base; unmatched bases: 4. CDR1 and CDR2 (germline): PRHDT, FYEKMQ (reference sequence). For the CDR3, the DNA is TGTGCCAGCAGCAGGGGACAGGGGAAGAACACCGGGGAGCTGTTTTTT. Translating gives CASSRGQGKNTGELFF.

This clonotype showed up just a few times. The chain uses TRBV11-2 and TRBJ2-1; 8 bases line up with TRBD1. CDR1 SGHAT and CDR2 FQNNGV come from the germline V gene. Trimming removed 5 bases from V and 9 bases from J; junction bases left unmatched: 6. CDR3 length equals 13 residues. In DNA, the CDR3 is TGTGCCAGCAGCCGGACAGGGAGAAGTGAGCAGTTCTTC. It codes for CASSRTGRSEQFF.

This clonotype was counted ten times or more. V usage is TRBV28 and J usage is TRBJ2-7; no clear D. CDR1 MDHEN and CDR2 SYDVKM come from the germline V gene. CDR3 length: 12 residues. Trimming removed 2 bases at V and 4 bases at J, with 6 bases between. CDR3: CASSLARYEQYF. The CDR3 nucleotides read TGTGCCAGCAGTTTAGCTAGATACGAGCAGTACTTC.